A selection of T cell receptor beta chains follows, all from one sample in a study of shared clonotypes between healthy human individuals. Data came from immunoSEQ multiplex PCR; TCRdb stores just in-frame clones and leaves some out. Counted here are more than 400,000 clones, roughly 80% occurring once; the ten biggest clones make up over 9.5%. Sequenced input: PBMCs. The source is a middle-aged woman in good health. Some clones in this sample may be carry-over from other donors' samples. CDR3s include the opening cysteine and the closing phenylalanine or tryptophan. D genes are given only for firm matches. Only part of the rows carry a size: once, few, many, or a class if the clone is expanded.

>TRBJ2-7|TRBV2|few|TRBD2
CASRLGTSGPGGQYF
TGTGCCAGCAGGCTCGGGACTAGCGGCCCCGGGGGGCAGTACTTC
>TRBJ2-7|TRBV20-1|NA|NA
CSGLRGYEQYF
TGCAGCGGACTGAGGGGCTACGAGCAGTACTTC
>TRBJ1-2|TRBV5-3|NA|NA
CASKGNGVYGYTF
TGTGCCAGCAAGGGGAACGGCGTCTATGGCTACACCTTC
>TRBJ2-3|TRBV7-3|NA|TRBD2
CASSLSGRGDTQYF
TGTGCCAGCAGCTTAAGTGGGAGGGGTGATACGCAGTATTTT
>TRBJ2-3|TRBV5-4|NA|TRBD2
CASSQTSGRALGTDTQYF
TGTGCCAGCAGCCAGACTAGCGGGAGGGCCCTCGGCACAGATACGCAGTATTTT
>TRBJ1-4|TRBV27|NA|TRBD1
CASTRTGINEKLFF
TGTGCCAGCACGCGGACAGGAATAAATGAAAAACTGTTTTTT
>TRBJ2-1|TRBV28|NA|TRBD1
CASRGTGYNEQFF
TGTGCCAGCAGAGGGACAGGTTACAATGAGCAGTTCTTC
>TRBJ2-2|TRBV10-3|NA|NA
CAISHSTTGELFF
TGTGCCATCAGTCATAGCACCACCGGGGAGCTGTTTTTT
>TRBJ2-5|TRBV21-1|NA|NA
CASSRQQGQETQYF
TGTGCCAGCAGCAGGCAACAGGGACAAGAGACCCAGTACTTC
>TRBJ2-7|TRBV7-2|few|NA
CASSLDDYEQYF
TGTGCCAGCAGCTTAGATGACTACGAGCAGTACTTC
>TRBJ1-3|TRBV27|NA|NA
CASSLGSGNTIYF
TGTGCCAGCAGTTTAGGGTCCGGAAACACCATATATTTT
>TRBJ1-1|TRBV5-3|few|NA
CASSLAGSHTEAFF
TGTGCCAGCAGCTTAGCGGGCAGCCACACTGAAGCTTTCTTT
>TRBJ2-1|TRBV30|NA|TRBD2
CAWSVRRLAGRSSYNEQFF
TGTGCCTGGAGTGTACGTCGACTAGCGGGCCGAAGCTCCTACAATGAGCAGTTCTTC
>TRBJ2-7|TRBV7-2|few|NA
CASSASRINYEQYF
TGTGCCAGCAGCGCTTCGCGGATCAACTACGAGCAGTACTTC
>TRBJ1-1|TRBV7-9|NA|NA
CASARGADTEAFF
TGTGCCAGCGCCCGGGGGGCGGACACTGAAGCTTTCTTT
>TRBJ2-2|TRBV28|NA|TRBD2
CASSPSGRLGELFF
TGTGCCAGCAGTCCTAGCGGGAGGCTCGGGGAGCTGTTTTTT
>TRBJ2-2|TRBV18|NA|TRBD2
CATHPGLALTGELFF
TGTGCCACACACCCGGGACTAGCACTCACCGGGGAGCTGTTTTTT
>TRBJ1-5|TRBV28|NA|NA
CASMGAGGVVDQPQHF
TGTGCCAGCATGGGGGCTGGGGGGGTGGTAGACCAGCCCCAGCATTTT
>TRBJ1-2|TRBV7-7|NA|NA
CASSLRRGGYTF
TGTGCCAGCAGCTTAAGGCGAGGGGGCTACACCTTC
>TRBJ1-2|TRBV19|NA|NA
CASIGSGLNYGYTF
TGTGCCAGTATAGGGTCCGGGCTTAACTATGGCTACACCTTC
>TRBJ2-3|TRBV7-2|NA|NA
CASSISPDTQYF
TGTGCCAGCAGCATAAGTCCAGATACGCAGTATTTT
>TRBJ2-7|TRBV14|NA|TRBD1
CASSQGGQTPYEQYF
TGTGCCAGCAGCCAAGGGGGACAGACCCCCTACGAGCAGTACTTC